A single sample gave rise to the 18 T cell receptor beta chains below, sequenced in a study of cytotoxic CD8 clonotypes in ibrutinib-treated CLL. This table comes from immunoSEQ multiplex PCR, and its TCRdb copy is limited to in-frame clones, with some not included. Found here are roughly 42,000 clones, about 69% of them singletons; the top ten hold roughly 21%. Sequences were derived from PBMCs, sampled after 24 months of ibrutinib treatment. The receptors were sampled from a human donor with chronic lymphocytic leukemia.

Only a few counts were recorded for this clone. The chain joins TRBV4-2 to TRBJ1-1, with a weak D call TRBD1 (5 bases). V lost 6 bases, J lost 4 bases, and 24 bases lay in between. Germline V gene lookup returns CDR1 LGHNA and CDR2 YNFKEQ. This CDR3 is built from 17 residues. The CDR3 bases are TGTGCCAGCAGTGACGCTCTTGGGGGTACAGTTTCCACTGAAGCTTTCTTT. Translated: CASSDALGGTVSTEAFF.

This clone was seen a few times. The rearrangement joins TRBV5-1 to TRBJ1-2, with a weak D call TRBD1 (5 bases). CDR1 SGHRS and CDR2 YFSETQ come from the germline V gene. Between the trimmed V and J ends, which lost 3 bases and 3 bases, there was a span of 15 bases. The CDR3 is made up of 15 amino acids. CDR3 loop: CASSYGRDGYYGYTF. The CDR3 nucleotides read TGCGCCAGCAGCTATGGACGGGACGGATACTATGGCTACACCTTC.

V gene TRBV6-6 combines with J gene TRBJ1-2; D is unclear. The CDR3 contains 13 residues. Per the germline V gene, CDR1 is MNHNY and CDR2 is SVGAGI (reference sequence). The germline V and J ends were trimmed by 4 bases and 5 bases, with 11 bases remaining between them. The CDR3 region is CASSLTGIYGYTF. The CDR3 bases are TGTGCCAGCAGTTTGACGGGGATTTATGGCTACACCTTC.

V is TRBV18 and J is TRBJ1-1, with D maybe TRBD1 (5 bases). The V end was cut by 1 base, the J end by 1 base, with 13 bases between. Germline values: CDR1 KGHSH, CDR2 LQKENI. The CDR3 runs to 16 residues. CDR3 loop: CASSPRGSGQNTEAFF. The CDR3 nucleotides are TGTGCCAGCTCACCACGCGGGAGCGGACAGAACACTGAAGCTTTCTTT.

This chain joins TRBV30 and TRBJ1-3; D gene ambiguous. This CDR3 is built from 12 residues. Per the germline V gene, CDR1 is GTSNPN and CDR2 is SVGIG (reference sequence). V was trimmed by 4 bases and J by 3 bases, leaving 7 bases between them. CDR3 sequence reads: CAWTTGGNTIYF. CDR3 sequence (DNA): TGTGCCTGGACTACGGGTGGAAACACCATATATTTT. The whole variable domain, filled in from reference TRBV30 and TRBJ1-3, reads SQTIHQWPATLVQPVGSPLSLECTVEGTSNPNLYWYRQAAGRGLQLLFYSVGIGQISSEVPQNLSASRPQDRQFILSSKKLLLSDSGFYLCAWTTGGNTIYFGEGSWLTVV.

This clone was seen many times. The V gene is TRBV5-6, the J gene TRBJ1-4; D remains ambiguous. The V and J ends lost 1 base and 3 bases respectively, with 7 bases between them. Germline CDR1 SGHDT, CDR2 YYEEEE. CDR3 size: 14 residues. The CDR3 bases are TGTGCCAGCAGCTTGACTGGGGCTAATGAAAAACTGTTTTTT. Protein product: CASSLTGANEKLFF.

The rearrangement uses TRBV7-2 and TRBJ2-5; 7 nucleotides line up with TRBD2. Trimming at V came to 1 base and at J to 1 base, leaving 9 bases not matched to a gene. This CDR3 contains 17 residues. Germline lookup yields CDR1 SGHTA and CDR2 FQGNSA. For the CDR3, the DNA is TGTGCCAGCAGCTTAGTTCGGCTAGCGGACCTCCAAGAGACCCAGTACTTC. Translating gives CASSLVRLADLQETQYF.

The gene calls are TRBV30 and TRBJ2-7; D gene ambiguous. Trimming removed 0 bases at V and 7 bases at J, with 16 bases between. This CDR3 is 14 amino acids long. Germline V CDR1 and CDR2: GTSNPN, SVGIG (reference sequence). This CDR3 reads CAWSVGSMMGEQYF. DNA of the CDR3: TGTGCCTGGAGTGTAGGCTCGATGATGGGGGAGCAGTACTTC.

The chain is built from TRBV18 and TRBJ1-3; D gene uncertain. V was shortened by 2 bases and J by 0 bases, with 8 bases between the two germline ends. This CDR3 is 15 amino acids long. Germline V CDR1 and CDR2: KGHSH, LQKENI. CDR3 sequence: CASSPGQISGNTIYF. DNA of the CDR3: TGTGCCAGCTCACCAGGGCAGATCTCTGGAAACACCATATATTTT.

The gene calls are TRBV10-3 and TRBJ2-3; D call uncertain. Germline loops: CDR1 ENHRY, CDR2 SYGVKD. This CDR3 spans 14 amino acids. V lost 5 bases, J lost 0 bases, and 9 bases lay in between. CDR3 loop: CAISLGGSTDTQYF. CDR3 nucleotide sequence: TGTGCCATCAGTTTAGGTGGCAGCACAGATACGCAGTATTTT.

This clone is labeled large. The chain joins TRBV9 to TRBJ1-6, with a possible D match to TRBD1 (6 bases). Per the germline V gene, CDR1 is SGDLS and CDR2 is YYNGEE. The CDR3 totals 15 residues. Trimming left V 2 bases short and J 5 bases short, with 11 bases between. The CDR3 spells CASSVRQDHNSPLHF. The DNA for the CDR3 is TGTGCCAGCAGCGTTAGACAGGACCATAATTCACCCCTCCACTTT.

This clone was observed at least ten times. J is TRBJ2-5 and V is TRBV6-1; 8 bases are a match to TRBD1. This CDR3 comprises 15 residues. Germline V gene lookup returns CDR1 MNHNS and CDR2 SASEGT. V trimming: 6 bases; J trimming: 5 bases; junction bases outside the gene matches: 11. CDR3 sequence (DNA): TGTGCCAGCAGAGGCCGACAGGGGCGGTTGGAGACCCAGTACTTC. This sequence encodes CASRGRQGRLETQYF.

The chain has TRBV5-1 and TRBJ2-6; no reliable D call. V was clipped by 4 bases and J by 0 bases, with 8 bases between them. Germline-derived CDR1 and CDR2 are SGHRS and YFSETQ. CDR3 length: 15 residues. CDR3 region: CASSRQASGANVLTF. DNA for the CDR3: TGCGCCAGCAGCCGCCAGGCCTCTGGGGCCAACGTCCTGACTTTC.

This chain uses TRBV21-1 with TRBJ2-5; TRBD1, the D gene given by the table, was not confirmed from the DNA. TRBV21-1 is recorded as a pseudogene. The CDR3 is 17 amino acids. CDR3 protein: CASSKAMDTAPKETQYF. As DNA, the CDR3 is TGTGCCAGCAGCAAAGCGATGGACACGGCACCCAAAGAGACCCAGTACTTC.

In this sample, this clone turned up many times. The chain combines TRBV7-2 with TRBJ1-1; weak D call: TRBD1 (5 bases). Germline values: CDR1 SGHTA, CDR2 FQGNSA. This CDR3 comprises 15 residues. Trimming removed 5 bases at V and 4 bases at J, with 17 bases between. The CDR3 bases are TGTGCCAGCAGCCCCCGGGGGGGTGTGGCCACTGAAGCTTTCTTT. Translated, it gives CASSPRGGVATEAFF.

The V call is TRBV6-5, the J call TRBJ2-1; 7 bases fit TRBD1. The germline gives CDR1 MNHEY, CDR2 SVGAGI. The junction had 8 bases not matched to a gene; V was cut back by 5 bases and J by 4 bases. This CDR3 is 15 amino acids long. The CDR3 spells CASSARGDSYNEQFF. The CDR3 coding sequence is TGTGCCAGCAGTGCCAGAGGGGACAGTTACAATGAGCAGTTCTTC.

The chain has TRBV21-1 and TRBJ2-7; no check of the table's D call, TRBD1, against the DNA was made. TRBV21-1 counts as a pseudogene. This CDR3 spans 15 amino acids. In DNA, the CDR3 is TGTGCCAGCAGCACGGCGGGACAGGGTAGCCACGAGCAGTACTTC. This translates into CASSTAGQGSHEQYF.

The chain links TRBV27 to TRBJ2-7, with D hard to call. The V end was cut by 2 bases, the J end by 0 bases, with 11 bases between. The CDR3 is made up of 15 amino acids. CDR1 and CDR2 from the germline V gene are MNHEY and SMNVEV (reference sequence). The chain's CDR3 is CASSLIHLGSYEQYF. For the CDR3, the DNA is TGTGCCAGCAGTTTAATCCATTTAGGCTCCTACGAGCAGTACTTC.